Listed below are T cell receptor beta chains from one sample, sequenced in a study of T cells in localized non-small cell lung cancer. Using immunoSEQ multiplex PCR, the repertoire was profiled, and TCRdb retains in-frame clones only, with some absent. The table has 15,000 to 20,000 clones, around 90% seen once; the top ten hold more than 0.95%. Sequenced material: peripheral blood mononuclear cells, taken before any cancer treatment. Receptor source: a woman aged 35 to 69 with stage III lung adenocarcinoma. CDR3s include the opening cysteine and the closing phenylalanine or tryptophan. A D gene is named only where the DNA matches it firmly. For some rows the clone size is stated as once, few or many, or as a class when expanded; others skip it.

CDR3aa	CDR3nt	len	d_gene	abundance	v_gene	j_gene
CASSLNTEAFF	TGTGCCAGCAGCTTGAACACTGAAGCTTTCTTT	11	.	once	TRBV5-8	TRBJ1-1
CASSPLSGASLEGYTF	TGTGCCAGCAGCCCCCTGTCGGGGGCCTCCCTAGAGGGCTACACCTTC	16	.	.	TRBV21-1	TRBJ1-2
CASSPRTGRGSSYNSPLHF	TGTGCCAGCAGCCCCCGGACGGGCAGGGGAAGCTCCTATAATTCACCCCTCCACTTT	19	.	.	TRBV14	TRBJ1-6
CASSTGQGAEETQYF	TGCGCCAGCAGCACAGGACAGGGGGCAGAAGAGACCCAGTACTTC	15	TRBD1	.	TRBV5-1	TRBJ2-5
CASSQDSYTGELFF	TGCGCCAGCAGCCAGGACAGTTACACCGGGGAGCTGTTTTTT	14	.	.	TRBV5-1	TRBJ2-2
CASSQSAHGGPTDTQYF	TGTGCCAGCAGCCAATCCGCCCATGGGGGTCCGACAGATACGCAGTATTTT	17	.	once	TRBV4-2	TRBJ2-3
CASSLAAGDPYNEQFF	TGTGCCAGCAGCTTAGCTGCGGGAGATCCCTACAATGAGCAGTTCTTC	16	TRBD2	once	TRBV7-2	TRBJ2-1
CASSQVGGSSDTQYF	TGTGCCAGCAGCCAAGTTGGCGGGAGTTCAGATACGCAGTATTTT	15	TRBD2	.	TRBV14	TRBJ2-3
CASNDPSKKGARGETQYF	TGTGCCAGCAACGACCCGTCTAAAAAGGGGGCGCGGGGAGAGACCCAGTACTTC	18	.	.	TRBV7-9	TRBJ2-5
CASSYGGLYGYTF	TGTGCCAGTAGTTATGGGGGCTTGTATGGCTACACCTTC	13	.	.	TRBV19	TRBJ1-2
CASSENYEQYF	TGTGCCAGCAGTGAGAACTACGAGCAGTACTTC	11	.	.	TRBV2	TRBJ2-7
CASSLGLIYEQYF	TGTGCCAGCAGTTTAGGGCTCATCTACGAGCAGTACTTC	13	.	.	TRBV27	TRBJ2-7
CASSRDRQETQYF	TGTGCCAGCAGTCGGGATAGACAGGAGACCCAGTACTTC	13	.	.	TRBV27	TRBJ2-5
CASSLSGTSKGYTF	TGTGCCAGCAGTTTATCCGGGACATCAAAAGGCTACACCTTC	14	.	.	TRBV28	TRBJ1-2
CASSPYGQGRYGYTF	TGTGCCAGCAGTCCTTACGGACAGGGGAGATATGGCTACACCTTC	15	TRBD1	.	TRBV27	TRBJ1-2
CASSLTSGTYEQFF	TGTGCCAGCAGTTTGACTAGCGGGACATATGAGCAGTTCTTC	14	TRBD2	once	TRBV6-6	TRBJ2-1
CASTLRGSPLHF	TGTGCCAGCACCTTGAGGGGCTCACCCCTCCACTTT	12	.	.	TRBV28	TRBJ1-6
CASSKSVGSYEQYF	TGTGCCAGCAGCAAAAGCGTGGGATCCTACGAGCAGTACTTC	14	.	.	TRBV6-6	TRBJ2-7
CAWNFLPGLGLNTGELFF	TGTGCCTGGAACTTCCTTCCAGGACTGGGTTTGAACACCGGGGAGCTGTTTTTT	18	.	.	TRBV30	TRBJ2-2
CASSLMTGVEKLFF	TGTGCCAGCAGCTTGATGACAGGGGTCGAAAAACTGTTTTTT	14	TRBD1	.	TRBV5-5	TRBJ1-4
CASSVGRGGETQYF	TGTGCCAGCAGCGTAGGACGGGGAGGCGAGACCCAGTACTTC	14	.	.	TRBV9	TRBJ2-5
CASSRTGGGNQPQHF	TGTGCCAGCAGCCGAACAGGGGGAGGCAATCAGCCCCAGCATTTT	15	TRBD1	.	TRBV7-9	TRBJ1-5